Sequencing of this TCR beta chain was carried out in a study of PD-1 blockade in classical Hodgkin lymphoma. The overall study: The nivolumab dose that patients received was 3 mg/kg, given intravenously every 2 weeks.

This CDR3 contains 13 residues. The germline gives CDR1 SGDLS, CDR2 YYNGEE. V gave up 4 bases and J gave up 5 bases, with 12 bases separating them. This clone occurred a few times. Antigen specificity is unknown. Points from the study as a whole: Before treatment, TCR diversity in newly diagnosed patients was reportedly lower than in healthy donors. Patients starting nivolumab less than 1 year after ASCT had lower diversity and were excluded from later analyses.

Assay used: immunoSEQ multiplex PCR; TCRdb lists only in-frame clones, some missing. Among 40,000 to 45,000 clones, roughly 78% were seen once, and the ten largest hold roughly an eighth. Every one of the patients relapsed after autologous stem cell transplantation (brentuximab vedotin exposure was variable). The clonotype was recovered from a human donor with classical Hodgkin lymphoma. The V and J genes are TRBV9 and TRBJ1-1; D might be TRBD1 (5 bases). The material was peripheral blood mononuclear cells (PBMCs), obtained at baseline. The chain's CDR3 is CASSPPWGTEAFF. DNA for the CDR3: TGTGCCAGCAGCCCCCCTTGGGGGACTGAAGCTTTCTTT.